This TCR beta chain came from a study of T cell responses to AZD1222 COVID-19 vaccine. Trimming left V 6 bases short and J 1 base short, with 12 bases between. Germline loops: CDR1 MDHEN, CDR2 SYDVKM. The CDR3 runs to 14 residues. About this clone: No antigen is known for it.

Overall study findings and caveats: Regions left unmutated in variants are reportedly the target of nearly half of spike-specific TCRs. Spike-specific TCR breadth and depth grew following two AZD1222 doses. White British ancestry dominated among donors, who included more females, and clonal diversity was possibly underestimated.

Libraries were prepared by immunoSEQ multiplex PCR; TCRdb keeps only in-frame clonotypes and omits some of them. The sample has about 97,000 clones, about 88% seen once. The specimen was peripheral blood, collected on day 0 of AZD1222 vaccination. The rearrangement joins TRBV28 to TRBJ1-1; D is uncertain. The clonotype comes from an adult in good health. The CDR3 sequence is CASSVKFRNTEAFF. In nucleotides, the CDR3 is TGTGCCAGCAGCGTGAAGTTCCGGAACACTGAAGCTTTCTTT.